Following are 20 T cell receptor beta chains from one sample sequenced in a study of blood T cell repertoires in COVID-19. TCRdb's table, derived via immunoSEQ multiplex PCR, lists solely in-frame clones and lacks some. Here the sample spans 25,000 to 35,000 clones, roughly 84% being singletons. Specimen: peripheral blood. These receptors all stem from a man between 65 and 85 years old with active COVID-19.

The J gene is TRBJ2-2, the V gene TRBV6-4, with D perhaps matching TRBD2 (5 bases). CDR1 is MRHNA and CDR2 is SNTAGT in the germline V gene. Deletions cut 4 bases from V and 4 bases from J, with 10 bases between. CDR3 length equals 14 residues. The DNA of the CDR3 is TGTGCCAGCAGTGTAGGAGGAATCACCGGGGAGCTGTTTTTT. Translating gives CASSVGGITGELFF.

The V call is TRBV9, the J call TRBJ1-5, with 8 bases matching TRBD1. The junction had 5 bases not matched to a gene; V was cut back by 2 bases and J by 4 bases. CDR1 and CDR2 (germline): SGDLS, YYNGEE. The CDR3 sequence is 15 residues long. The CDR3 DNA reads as TGTGCCAGCAGCGTTGGGACAGGTTGGAATCAGCCCCAGCATTTT. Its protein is CASSVGTGWNQPQHF.

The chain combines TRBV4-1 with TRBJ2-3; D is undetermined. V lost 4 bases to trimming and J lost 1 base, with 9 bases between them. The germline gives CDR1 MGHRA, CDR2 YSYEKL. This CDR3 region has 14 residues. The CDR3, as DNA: TGCGCCAGCAGCCCTTCTCAGGGCACAGATACGCAGTATTTT. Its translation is CASSPSQGTDTQYF.

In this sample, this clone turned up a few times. The CDR3 here is CASSEGRGNQPQHF. CDR3 coding DNA: TGCGCCAGCAGTGAGGGGAGGGGCAATCAGCCCCAGCATTTT. The chain recombines TRBV10-2 with TRBJ1-5; D not certain. The V gene's germline CDR1 is WSHSY and CDR2 SAAADI. The CDR3 spans 14 residues. V was trimmed by 2 bases and J by 2 bases, leaving 7 bases between them.

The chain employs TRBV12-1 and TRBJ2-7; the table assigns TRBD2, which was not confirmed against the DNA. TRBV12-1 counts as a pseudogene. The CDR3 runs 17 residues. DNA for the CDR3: TGTGCCAGCAGCCGGACTAGCGGGGGTCCAGATCCCGACGAGCAGTACTTC. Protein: CASSRTSGGPDPDEQYF.

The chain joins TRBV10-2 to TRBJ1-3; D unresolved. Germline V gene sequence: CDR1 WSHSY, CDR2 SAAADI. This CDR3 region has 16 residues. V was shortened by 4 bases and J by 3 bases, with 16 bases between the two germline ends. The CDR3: CASSGEEGKDGNTIYF. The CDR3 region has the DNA TGCGCCAGCAGTGGGGAGGAAGGAAAGGATGGAAACACCATATATTTT.

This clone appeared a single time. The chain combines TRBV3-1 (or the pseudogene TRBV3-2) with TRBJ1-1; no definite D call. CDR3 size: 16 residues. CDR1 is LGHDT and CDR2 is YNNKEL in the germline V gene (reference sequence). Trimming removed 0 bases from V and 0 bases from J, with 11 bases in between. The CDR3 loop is CASSQERTDLNTEAFF. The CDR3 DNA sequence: TGTGCCAGCAGCCAAGAACGAACAGACCTGAACACTGAAGCTTTCTTT.

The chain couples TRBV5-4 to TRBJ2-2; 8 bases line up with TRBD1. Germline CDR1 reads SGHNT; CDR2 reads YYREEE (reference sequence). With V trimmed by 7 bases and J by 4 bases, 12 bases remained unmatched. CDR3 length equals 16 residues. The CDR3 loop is CASGSQGAHLTGELFF. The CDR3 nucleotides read TGTGCCAGCGGTTCTCAGGGGGCTCACCTCACCGGGGAGCTGTTTTTT.

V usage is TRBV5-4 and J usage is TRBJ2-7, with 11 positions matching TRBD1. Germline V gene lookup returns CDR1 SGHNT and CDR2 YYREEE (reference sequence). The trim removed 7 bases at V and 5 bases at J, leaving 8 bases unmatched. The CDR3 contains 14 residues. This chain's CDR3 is CASRRGQGADEQYF. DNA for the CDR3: TGTGCCAGCCGCCGAGGACAGGGGGCTGACGAGCAGTACTTC.

Here the CDR3 DNA reads TGTGCCAGCAGTTCTAGGGACAGCTGGAACACCATATATTTT. This encodes CASSSRDSWNTIYF. The chain is built from TRBV6-5 and TRBJ1-3; 7 bases are shared with TRBD1. Trimming took 4 bases from V and 7 from J; bases not matched to a gene: 7. Germline-derived CDR1 and CDR2 are MNHEY and SVGAGI. The CDR3 spans 14 residues.

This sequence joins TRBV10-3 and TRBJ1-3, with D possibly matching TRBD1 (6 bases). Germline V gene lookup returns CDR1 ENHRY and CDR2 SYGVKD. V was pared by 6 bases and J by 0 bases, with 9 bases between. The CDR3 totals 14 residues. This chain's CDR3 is CAISSTGSGNTIYF. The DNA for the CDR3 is TGTGCCATCAGCTCGACAGGCTCTGGAAACACCATATATTTT.

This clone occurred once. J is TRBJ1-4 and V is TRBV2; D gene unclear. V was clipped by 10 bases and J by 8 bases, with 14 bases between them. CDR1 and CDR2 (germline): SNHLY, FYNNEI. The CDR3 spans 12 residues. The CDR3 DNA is TGTGCCACCCAGTTTGGTTTGGAAAAACTGTTTTTT. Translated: CATQFGLEKLFF.

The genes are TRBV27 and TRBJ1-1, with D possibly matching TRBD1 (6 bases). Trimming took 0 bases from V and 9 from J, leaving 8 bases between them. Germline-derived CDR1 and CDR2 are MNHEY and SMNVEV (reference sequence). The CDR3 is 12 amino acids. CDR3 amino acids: CASSLSTGQAFF. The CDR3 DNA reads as TGTGCCAGCAGTTTATCTACAGGGCAAGCTTTCTTT.

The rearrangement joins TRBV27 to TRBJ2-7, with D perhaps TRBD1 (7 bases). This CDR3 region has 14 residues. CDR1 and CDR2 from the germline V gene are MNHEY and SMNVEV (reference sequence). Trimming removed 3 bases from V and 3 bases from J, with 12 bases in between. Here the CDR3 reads CASSFGGTVYEQYF. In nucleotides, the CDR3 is TGTGCCAGCAGTTTTGGCGGGACAGTCTACGAGCAGTACTTC.

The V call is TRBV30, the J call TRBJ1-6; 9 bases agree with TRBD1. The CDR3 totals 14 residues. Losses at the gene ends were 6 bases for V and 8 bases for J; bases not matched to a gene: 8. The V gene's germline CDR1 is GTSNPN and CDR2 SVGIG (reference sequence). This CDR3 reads CACSGTGLYSPLHF. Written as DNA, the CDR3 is TGTGCCTGTTCCGGGACAGGGCTTTATTCACCCCTCCACTTT.

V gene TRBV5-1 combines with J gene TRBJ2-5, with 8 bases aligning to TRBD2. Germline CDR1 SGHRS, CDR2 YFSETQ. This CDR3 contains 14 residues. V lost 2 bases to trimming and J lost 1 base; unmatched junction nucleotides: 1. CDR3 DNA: TGCGCCAGCAGCTTAGCGGGAGCCCAAGAGACCCAGTACTTC. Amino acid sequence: CASSLAGAQETQYF. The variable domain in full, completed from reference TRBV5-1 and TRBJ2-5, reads KAGVTQTPRYLIKTRGQQVTLSCSPISGHRSVSWYQQTPGQGLQFLFEYFSETQRNKGNFPGRFSGRQFSNSRSEMNVSTLELGDSALYLCASSLAGAQETQYFGPGTRLLVL.

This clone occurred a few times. CDR3 in DNA: TGTGCCAGCAGCTTATCCAAGATACGAGGCACTGAAGCTTTCTTT. Its protein product is CASSLSKIRGTEAFF. V and J are TRBV7-3 and TRBJ1-1, with no clear D. Germline lookup yields CDR1 SGHTA and CDR2 FQGTGA. CDR3 length: 15 residues. V was clipped by 2 bases and J by 4 bases, with 14 bases between them.

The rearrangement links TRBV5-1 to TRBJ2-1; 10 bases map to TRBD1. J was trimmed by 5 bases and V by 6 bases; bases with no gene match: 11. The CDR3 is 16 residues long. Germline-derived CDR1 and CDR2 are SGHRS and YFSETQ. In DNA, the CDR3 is TGCGCCAGCACACACTCGACAGGGGGCGCGGACAATGAGCAGTTCTTC. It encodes CASTHSTGGADNEQFF.

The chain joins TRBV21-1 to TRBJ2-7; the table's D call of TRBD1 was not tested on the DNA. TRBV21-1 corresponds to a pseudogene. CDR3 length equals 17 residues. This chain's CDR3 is CASSKPYRGPHSYEQYF. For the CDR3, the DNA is TGTGCCAGCAGCAAACCTTACAGGGGGCCGCACTCCTACGAGCAGTACTTC.

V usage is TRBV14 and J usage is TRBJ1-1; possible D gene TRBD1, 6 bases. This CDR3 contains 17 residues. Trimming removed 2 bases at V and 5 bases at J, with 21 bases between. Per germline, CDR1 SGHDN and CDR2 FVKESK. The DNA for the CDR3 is TGTGCCAGCAGCCAACCTCTAATTGGACAGACGGAGACTGAAGCTTTCTTT. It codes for CASSQPLIGQTETEAFF.